These T cell receptor beta chains were read from a single sample in a study of T cell responses to AZD1222 COVID-19 vaccine. Profiling relied on immunoSEQ multiplex PCR, and the TCRdb table lists in-frame clones only, not all of them. The table lists around 170,000 clones, about nine tenths of them singletons. The material was peripheral blood, obtained on day 0 of AZD1222 vaccination. The receptors were sampled from an adult in good health. The CDR3 runs from the conserved cysteine through the conserved F or W. D genes are given only for firm matches. Size is stated for part of the rows, as once, few or many counts, or as a class when the clone is expanded.

D	V	length	J	size	DNA	CDR3
TRBD2	TRBV2	17	TRBJ2-3	NA	TGTGCCAGCAGTGAAACACTCCCGGGGGGAGGCACAGATACGCAGTATTTT	CASSETLPGGGTDTQYF
TRBD2	TRBV9	15	TRBJ2-1	NA	TGTGCCAGCACCCTTAGCGGGAGCTCCTACAATGAGCAGTTCTTC	CASTLSGSSYNEQFF
TRBD2	TRBV5-1	15	TRBJ2-3	NA	TGCGCCAGCAACTTGACTAGCGGAGTGATAGATACGCAGTATTTT	CASNLTSGVIDTQYF
NA	TRBV5-6	15	TRBJ2-7	NA	TGTGCCAGCAGCTTGGTTGAAGGGAGCTCCTACGAGCAGTACTTC	CASSLVEGSSYEQYF
TRBD1	TRBV7-8	14	TRBJ1-2	NA	TGTGCCAGCAGCTTATCCACAGGGGGCCAAGGCTACACCTTC	CASSLSTGGQGYTF
NA	TRBV6-5	15	TRBJ2-7	once	TGTGCCAGCAGTAACGGTCGTAGGAGCTCCTACGAGCAGTACTTC	CASSNGRRSSYEQYF
TRBD1	TRBV7-9	15	TRBJ1-1	few	TGTGCCAGCAGCTTAGGGCAGGGGGCCCGCGCTGAAGCTTTCTTT	CASSLGQGARAEAFF
NA	TRBV6-5	15	TRBJ1-1	NA	TGTGCCAGCAGTTACTCGGCAGAGAGGAACACTGAAGCTTTCTTT	CASSYSAERNTEAFF
NA	TRBV7-9	15	TRBJ1-1	NA	TGTGCCAGCAGCCTCCGGTGGGGGATGAACACTGAAGCTTTCTTT	CASSLRWGMNTEAFF
NA	TRBV6-2/TRBV6-3	12	TRBJ1-1	NA	TGTGCCAGCAGTTCTCGAGTTACTGAAGCTTTCTTT	CASSSRVTEAFF
TRBD1	TRBV5-4	14	TRBJ2-5	NA	TGTGCCAGCAGCTTGGCCAGGGGGCAAGAGACCCAGTACTTC	CASSLARGQETQYF
NA	TRBV5-1	15	TRBJ1-4	NA	TGCGCCAGCAGCACGGGACGGGGTCCTAGGGAAAAACTGTTTTTT	CASSTGRGPREKLFF
TRBD2	TRBV19	17	TRBJ2-2	NA	TGTGCCAGTAGTAGGGTTAGCGGGAGTAGGAACACCGGGGAGCTGTTTTTT	CASSRVSGSRNTGELFF
TRBD1	TRBV7-2	13	TRBJ1-1	NA	TGTGCCAGCAGCTTACAAACAGGGGCTGAAGCTTTCTTT	CASSLQTGAEAFF
NA	TRBV4-1	16	TRBJ2-1	NA	TGCGCCAGCAGCCAAGAATACCGCGGATCCTACAATGAGCAGTTCTTC	CASSQEYRGSYNEQFF
TRBD2	TRBV19	16	TRBJ2-3	NA	TGTGCCAGTAGTCTATTAGCGGGAGGAAGCACAGATACGCAGTATTTT	CASSLLAGGSTDTQYF
NA	TRBV2	13	TRBJ2-7	NA	TGTGCCAGCAAGGCTAGCCTGATCTACGAGCAGTACTTC	CASKASLIYEQYF
NA	TRBV6-2/TRBV6-3	14	TRBJ1-2	once	TGTGCCAGCAGTTACTCCACAGGTGGCTATGGCTACACCTTC	CASSYSTGGYGYTF
NA	TRBV2	13	TRBJ2-2	NA	TGTGCCAGCAGGCAGGGGGAGGGCGGGGAGCTGTTTTTT	CASRQGEGGELFF
TRBD1	TRBV19	14	TRBJ2-4	once	TGTGCCAGTAGCCCAGTGGCAGGGGGAGCTATTCAGTACTTC	CASSPVAGGAIQYF
NA	TRBV3-1/TRBV3-2	16	TRBJ2-2	NA	TGTGCCAGCAGCCAAGACCAGGGGCGAAGGACCGGGGAGCTGTTTTTT	CASSQDQGRRTGELFF
NA	TRBV18	15	TRBJ2-5	NA	TGTGCCAGCTCACCACGAAACAACCTTGGGGAGACCCAGTACTTC	CASSPRNNLGETQYF
TRBD1	TRBV18	15	TRBJ2-7	few	TGTGCCAGCTCATTGGGACAGGGGGGTTTCTACGAGCAGTACTTC	CASSLGQGGFYEQYF
NA	TRBV10-2	12	TRBJ1-5	NA	TGCGCCAGCGGGGGAGGCAATCAGCCCCAGCATTTT	CASGGGNQPQHF
TRBD2	TRBV7-8	16	TRBJ2-2	NA	TGTGCCAGCAGCTTAGTTCTAGCGGGAGTGTCGGGGGAGCTGTTTTTT	CASSLVLAGVSGELFF
NA	TRBV6-5	13	TRBJ2-2	NA	TGTGCCAGCAGCAAATGGAACACCGGGGAGCTGTTTTTT	CASSKWNTGELFF
NA	TRBV7-3	13	TRBJ2-1	NA	TGTGCCAGCAGCCCCTCGGAGGGATCGGGGCAGTTCTTC	CASSPSEGSGQFF
NA	TRBV6-5	12	TRBJ1-2	NA	TGTGCCAGCAGTTCATGGATCTATGGCTACACCTTC	CASSSWIYGYTF
NA	TRBV10-3	14	TRBJ2-5	NA	TGTGCCATCAGTGATCAATGGAACCAAGAGACCCAGTACTTC	CAISDQWNQETQYF
TRBD1	TRBV5-1	17	TRBJ2-2	few	TGCGCCAGCAGCACCTTTGGACAGGGGGCGTACACCGGGGAGCTGTTTTTT	CASSTFGQGAYTGELFF
NA	TRBV2	15	TRBJ1-3	NA	TGTGCCTGTGACAGGAGAGAGCACTCTGGAAACACCATATATTTT	CACDRREHSGNTIYF
TRBD2	TRBV29-1	13	TRBJ2-2	NA	TGCAGTGGACTAGCGGGAGGAACCGGGGAGCTGTTTTTT	CSGLAGGTGELFF
NA	TRBV7-9	17	TRBJ1-4	NA	TGTGCCAGCAGCCCCCTTCGGTTTCAGGGGAATACTGAAAAACTGTTTTTT	CASSPLRFQGNTEKLFF
NA	TRBV19	14	TRBJ2-2	NA	TGTGCCAGTAGTACGGCCCCCGTAGCCGGGGAGCTGTTTTTT	CASSTAPVAGELFF
TRBD1	TRBV5-1	18	TRBJ2-4	NA	TGCGCCAGCAGCGGCGGGACAGGGAAAGGGGTTGTCAAAAACATTCAGTACTTC	CASSGGTGKGVVKNIQYF
NA	TRBV18	15	TRBJ2-5	NA	TGTGCCAGCTCACTGCGGACAGAACCGCAAGAGACCCAGTACTTC	CASSLRTEPQETQYF
TRBD1	TRBV5-6	17	TRBJ2-7	NA	TGTGCCAGCAGCCCATTCCCCGGACAGGCCCCGGACTACGAGCAGTACTTC	CASSPFPGQAPDYEQYF
TRBD2	TRBV27	17	TRBJ2-7	NA	TGTGCCAGCAGTTTACTCGGGACTAGCGGGAGTCCCTACGAGCAGTACTTC	CASSLLGTSGSPYEQYF
TRBD1	TRBV27	16	TRBJ2-7	NA	TGTGCCAGCAGTTTATCGGGACAGCAAAGCCACTACGAGCAGTACTTC	CASSLSGQQSHYEQYF
NA	TRBV6-5	14	TRBJ2-7	NA	TGTGCCAGCAGAAGGGACTTGAAAAGCTACGAGCAGTACTTC	CASRRDLKSYEQYF
TRBD2	TRBV4-1	17	TRBJ2-2	NA	TGCGCCAGCAGCCACGTTACTAGCGGGAGTCGCACCGGGGAGCTGTTTTTT	CASSHVTSGSRTGELFF
TRBD1	TRBV28	15	TRBJ1-5	NA	TGTGCCAGCAGTCGACAGGGTCATAGCAATCAGCCCCAGCATTTT	CASSRQGHSNQPQHF
TRBD2	TRBV10-3	16	TRBJ2-2	NA	TGTGCCATCAGTGACTTAGCGGGGGGGAACACCGGGGAGCTGTTTTTT	CAISDLAGGNTGELFF
NA	TRBV7-2	15	TRBJ1-3	NA	TGTGCCAGCAGCTTAGGGTGGCCTTCTGGAAACACCATATATTTT	CASSLGWPSGNTIYF
NA	TRBV7-2	16	TRBJ1-2	NA	TGTGCCAGCAGCTTATTAGGGCAGGGCGACGACAATGGCTACACCTTC	CASSLLGQGDDNGYTF
TRBD2	TRBV11-2	16	TRBJ2-7	NA	TGTGCCAGCAGCTCCAATCGGGGGGGTTCCTCCTACGAGCAGTACTTC	CASSSNRGGSSYEQYF
NA	TRBV2	17	TRBJ2-1	NA	TGTGCCAGCAGTGAAAGCGGCGGCTGGGGGACCTACAATGAGCAGTTCTTC	CASSESGGWGTYNEQFF
TRBD1	TRBV6-5	14	TRBJ1-1	NA	TGTGCCAGCAGCCTCGACAGGGCGGGCACTGAAGCTTTCTTT	CASSLDRAGTEAFF
NA	TRBV28	13	TRBJ2-7	NA	TGTGCCAGCAGCCGCAGGACAAACTACGAGCAGTACTTC	CASSRRTNYEQYF
NA	TRBV7-2	16	TRBJ1-6	NA	TGTGCCAGCAGTCACAATAGTGGAGGGAATAATTCACCCCTCCACTTT	CASSHNSGGNNSPLHF
NA	TRBV6-5	13	TRBJ1-5	NA	TGTGCCAGCAGCACGAGGGGAAATCAGCCCCAGCATTTT	CASSTRGNQPQHF
NA	TRBV28	12	TRBJ1-1	once	TGTGCCAGCAGCCTTAGGGGGTTTGAAGCTTTCTTT	CASSLRGFEAFF
TRBD1	TRBV2	15	TRBJ1-1	NA	TGTGCCAGCGGCAAAGACAGGGGGGTAAACACTGAAGCTTTCTTT	CASGKDRGVNTEAFF
NA	TRBV6-2/TRBV6-3	13	TRBJ1-2	NA	TGTGCCAGCAGTTACTCGAGGGGGGATGGCTACACCTTC	CASSYSRGDGYTF
TRBD1	TRBV27	15	TRBJ1-4	NA	TGTGCCAGCAGTTTATGGGGGACAGGGGGTGAAAAACTGTTTTTT	CASSLWGTGGEKLFF